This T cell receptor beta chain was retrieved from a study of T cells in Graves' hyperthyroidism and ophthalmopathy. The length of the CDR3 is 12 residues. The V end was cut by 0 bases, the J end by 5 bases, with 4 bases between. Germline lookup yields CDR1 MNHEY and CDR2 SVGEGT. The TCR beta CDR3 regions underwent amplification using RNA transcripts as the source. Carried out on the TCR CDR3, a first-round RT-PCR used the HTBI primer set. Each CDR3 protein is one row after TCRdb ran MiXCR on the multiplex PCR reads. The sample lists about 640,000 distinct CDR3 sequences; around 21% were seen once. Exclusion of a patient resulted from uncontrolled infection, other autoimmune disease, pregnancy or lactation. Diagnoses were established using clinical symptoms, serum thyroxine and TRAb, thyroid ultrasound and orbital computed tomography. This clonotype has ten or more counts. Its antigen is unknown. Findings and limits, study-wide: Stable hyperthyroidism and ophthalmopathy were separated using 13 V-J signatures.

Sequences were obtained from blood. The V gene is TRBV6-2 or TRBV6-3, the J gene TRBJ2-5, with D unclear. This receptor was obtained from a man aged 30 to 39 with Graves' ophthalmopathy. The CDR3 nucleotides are TGTGCCAGCAGTTACTCGTGGGAGACCCAGTACTTC. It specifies CASSYSWETQYF.